This T cell receptor (beta chain) was documented in a study of blood T cells in healthy people across ages. Study-level points and caveats: For the donors, CMV status was unknown and possibly confounded expanded clonotype changes.

Concerning this clonotype itself: Its antigen remains unknown.

A second PCR, run for roughly 7 to 12 cycles, used a sample-barcoded 5' primer plus a J-beta primer mix. TCRdb reprocessed the 5' RACE reads via MiXCR and lists one record per CDR3 protein. The repertoire holds under 850,000 distinct CDR3 sequences, with 36% as singletons. This CDR3 comprises 15 residues. The germline CDR1 and CDR2 sequences are LGHDT and YNNKEL (reference sequence). The V end was cut by 2 bases, the J end by 8 bases, with 13 bases between. This sequence originates from a man younger than 35 in good health. The V call is TRBV3-1, the J call TRBJ1-6, with D maybe TRBD1 (5 bases). Sample: blood. The DNA for the CDR3 is TGTGCCAGCAGCCAATTCGCAGGGTCGGATTCACCCCTCCACTTT. Amino acids: CASSQFAGSDSPLHF.